These T cell receptor beta chains were read from a single sample in a study of sequential checkpoint blockade in melanoma. Only in-frame clones appear in the TCRdb table, and some are missing; sequencing was by immunoSEQ multiplex PCR. The data contain tens of thousands of clones, around four fifths of them singletons. The source material was CD8+ T cells sorted from blood (inferred from file names), sampled from a patient given nivolumab and ipilimumab in sequence. Receptor source: a human donor with melanoma. CDR3s include the opening cysteine and the closing phenylalanine or tryptophan. The D gene is left open where the match is weak. Size is omitted from some rows. Given values are once, few, many or a class for expanded clones.

D,J,size,V,DNA,CDR3
.,TRBJ2-7,.,TRBV5-1,TGCGCCAGCAGCTTGGTTGCCGAGGGCTACGAGCAGTACTTC,CASSLVAEGYEQYF
TRBD1,TRBJ1-5,.,TRBV4-1,TGCGCCAGCAGTCATGGGGACAGGGGGGATCAGCCCCAGCATTTT,CASSHGDRGDQPQHF
TRBD1,TRBJ2-7,.,TRBV11-2,TGTGCCAGCAGCTCAGGGACAGCCTACGAGCAGTACTTC,CASSSGTAYEQYF
.,TRBJ2-7,.,TRBV5-6,TGTGCCAGCAGCTTGCGGGGATTCGCCTACGAGCAGTACTTC,CASSLRGFAYEQYF
TRBD2,TRBJ2-3,few,TRBV19,TGTGCCAGTAGCCTGGGGGGGCTAGCGGGATATACAGATACGCAGTATTTT,CASSLGGLAGYTDTQYF
TRBD1,TRBJ1-2,few,TRBV5-1,TGCGCCAGCAGCTCGACAGGGAACTATGGCTACACCTTC,CASSSTGNYGYTF
TRBD2,TRBJ2-7,.,TRBV27,TGTGCCAGCAGTACCCGTACTAGCGGGCTTTACTACGAGCAGTACTTC,CASSTRTSGLYYEQYF
TRBD2,TRBJ2-5,.,TRBV28,TGTGCCAGCAGTTTCGGCGGGAGCCAAGAGACCCAGTACTTC,CASSFGGSQETQYF
TRBD1,TRBJ2-1,.,TRBV27,TGTGCCAGCAGCGGGACAGGGGGTCCCTACAATGAGCAGTTCTTC,CASSGTGGPYNEQFF
TRBD1,TRBJ1-6,.,TRBV2,TGTGCCACCGCGCCTGGGACAGGGATTTATAATTCACCCCTCCACTTT,CATAPGTGIYNSPLHF
.,TRBJ2-7,.,TRBV19,TGTGCCAGTAGTATAGGGGACGGGGGTTTCTACGAGCAGTACTTC,CASSIGDGGFYEQYF
TRBD1,TRBJ2-1,.,TRBV2,TGTGCCAGCAGTGAGACAGGGCCGTCCTACAATGAGCAGTTCTTC,CASSETGPSYNEQFF
.,TRBJ2-7,.,TRBV28,TGTGCCAGCAGTTTCCTACGGGGGGCCCCCTACGAGCAGTACTTC,CASSFLRGAPYEQYF
.,TRBJ2-7,.,TRBV4-1,TGCGCCAGCAGCCACGCAGGGACCTACGAGCAGTACTTC,CASSHAGTYEQYF
.,TRBJ2-7,.,TRBV27,TGTGCCAGCAGTTTCACACAGGATTCCTACGAGCAGTACTTC,CASSFTQDSYEQYF
.,TRBJ2-7,.,TRBV7-9,TGTGCCAGCAGCTTAAATTCCTACGAGCAGTACTTC,CASSLNSYEQYF
TRBD2,TRBJ2-1,.,TRBV5-4,TGTGCCAGCAGCTTGGAACTAGCGGGAGTGTACAATGAGCAGTTCTTC,CASSLELAGVYNEQFF
TRBD1,TRBJ1-1,.,TRBV28,TGTGCCAGCAGTACAATACAGGGGGTCACTGAAGCTTTCTTT,CASSTIQGVTEAFF
.,TRBJ1-2,.,TRBV27,TGTGCCAGCAGTCCCGGTGGTATTGACTACACCTTC,CASSPGGIDYTF
TRBD1,TRBJ1-2,.,TRBV6-1,TGTGCCAGCAGTCTATTGACAGGGAGCGACTATGGCTACACCTTC,CASSLLTGSDYGYTF
TRBD1,TRBJ2-3,.,TRBV13,TGTGCCAGCAGCTCTCGGACAGGGGAGGAAGATACGCAGTATTTT,CASSSRTGEEDTQYF
TRBD2,TRBJ2-7,.,TRBV10-3,TGTGCCATCAGTGTCGGGACTAGCTACGAGCAGTACTTC,CAISVGTSYEQYF
.,TRBJ2-7,.,TRBV28,TGTGCCAGCAGTTGGGGGCAGATCGAGTCCTACGAGCAGTACTTC,CASSWGQIESYEQYF
.,TRBJ2-7,.,TRBV5-8,TGTGCCAGCAGCTTGGTACAGGAGGGCTACGAGCAGTACTTC,CASSLVQEGYEQYF
.,TRBJ2-7,few,TRBV11-2,TGTGCCAGCAGCTTTGGGCAGGGTTACGGGGAGCAGTACTTC,CASSFGQGYGEQYF
.,TRBJ2-1,.,TRBV4-1,TGCGCCAGCAGCTTGGGAGCGAGCGAGCAGTTCTTC,CASSLGASEQFF